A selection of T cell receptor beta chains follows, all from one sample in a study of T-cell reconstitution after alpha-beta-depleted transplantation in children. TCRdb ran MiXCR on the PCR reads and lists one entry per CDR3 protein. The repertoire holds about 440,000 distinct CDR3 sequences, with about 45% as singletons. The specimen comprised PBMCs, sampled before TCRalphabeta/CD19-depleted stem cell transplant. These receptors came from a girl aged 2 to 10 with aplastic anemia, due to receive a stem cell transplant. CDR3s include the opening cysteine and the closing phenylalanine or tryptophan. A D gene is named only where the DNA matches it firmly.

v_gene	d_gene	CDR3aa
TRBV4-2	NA	CASSLTVDNEQFF
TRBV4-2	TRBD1	CASSPRDRGDEQFF
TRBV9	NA	CASSGGDRHTGELFF
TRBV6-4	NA	CASSDRFETQYF
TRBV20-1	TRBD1	CSAGQGRAEAFF
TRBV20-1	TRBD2	CSARKGLAGDYEQYF
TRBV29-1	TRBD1	CSVRGPNKYEQYF
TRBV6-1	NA	CASSDQVPYYGYTF
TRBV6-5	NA	CASSYSEGLGEKLFF
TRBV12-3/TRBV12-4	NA	CASHRTRVGNTDTQYF
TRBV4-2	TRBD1	CASSREDRDVSEQYF
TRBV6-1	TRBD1	CASSATTGALREQYF
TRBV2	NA	CASSELRALNQPQHF
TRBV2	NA	CASSPQLGTEAFF
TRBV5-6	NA	CASSPTGITNEKLFF
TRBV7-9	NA	CASSSRVGDGYTF
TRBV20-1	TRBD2	CSASDTSGRGKQFF
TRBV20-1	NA	CSARELRAGGNTIYF
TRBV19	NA	CASSTLAGSYGYTF
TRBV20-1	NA	CSAEPGGEQYF
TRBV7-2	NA	CASKGVLANTGELFF
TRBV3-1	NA	CASSYTGAINEQFF
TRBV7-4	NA	CASSLLNLGHQPQHF
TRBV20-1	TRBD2	CSALGLAGNEQYF
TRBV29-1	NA	CSGYTGELFF
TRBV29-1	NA	CSVERGSDSYEQYF
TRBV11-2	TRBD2	CASSQEWASGTNNEQFF
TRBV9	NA	CASSARKQGSGENEQFF
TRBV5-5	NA	CASSLIPDTQYF
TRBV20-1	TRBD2	CSARDDGLAGGGTQYF
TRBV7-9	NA	CASSLVLRGEAFF
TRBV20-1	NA	CSAPGDLITDTQYF
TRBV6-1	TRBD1	CASRDTGGTGYEQFF
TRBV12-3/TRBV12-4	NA	CASSFGISYNEQFF
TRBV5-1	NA	CASRPGTDNSPLHF
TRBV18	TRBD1	CASSFRGQGTTEAFF
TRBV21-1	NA	CASSKVGYNSPLHF